These 30 T cell receptor beta chains were all obtained from the same sample, sequenced in a study of blood T cells in healthy people across ages. A second PCR, run for about 6 to 12 cycles, used a sample-barcoded 5' primer plus a J-beta primer mix. MiXCR, applied by TCRdb to the 5' RACE reads, yields one record per CDR3 protein. Among 600,000 to 1,000,000 distinct CDR3 sequences listed, around 25% were seen once. These data were also reused for a study on T cells of mothers and their children.

The sample comprised blood. The receptors come from a boy younger than 18 in good health.

This clonotype was seen only a few times. The J gene is TRBJ2-6, the V gene TRBV7-9; D tentatively fits TRBD1 or TRBD2 (5 bases each). With 4 bases removed from V and 11 bases from J, the gap between germline ends came to 18 bases. CDR3 length equals 15 residues. CDR1 and CDR2 (germline): SEHNR, FQNEAQ (reference sequence). CDR3 sequence (DNA): TGTGCCAGCAGCTCGTCCTGGGACCGCCGAGACGTCCTGACTTTC. Translation gives CASSSSWDRRDVLTF. Variable domain in full (rest from reference TRBV7-9 and TRBJ2-6): DTGVSQNPRHKITKRGQNVTFRCDPISEHNRLYWYRQTLGQGPEFLTYFQNEAQLEKSRLLSDRFSAERPKGSFSTLEIQRTEQGDSAMYLCASSSSWDRRDVLTFGAGSRLTVL.

The chain is built from TRBV29-1 and TRBJ2-3; 10 bases map to TRBD2. Trimming cost V 7 bases and J 2 bases; bases outside gene matches: 6. The CDR3 is 14 amino acids. Germline V gene data show CDR1 as SQVTM and CDR2 as ANQGSEA. The CDR3 here is CSASGTSVTDTQYF. Written as DNA, the CDR3 is TGCAGCGCCTCCGGGACTAGCGTCACAGATACGCAGTATTTT.

The chain's CDR3 is CASSLVGTASLGSYNEQFF. The CDR3 DNA reads as TGTGCCAGCAGCTTAGTGGGTACGGCATCCTTAGGCTCCTACAATGAGCAGTTCTTC. V usage is TRBV7-2 and J usage is TRBJ2-1, with unresolved D. The V end was cut by 1 base, the J end by 0 bases, with 19 bases between. The CDR3 is made up of 19 amino acids. Germline CDR1 SGHTA, CDR2 FQGNSA. Full variable domain (missing parts from reference TRBV7-2 and TRBJ2-1): GAGVSQSPSNKVTEKGKDVELRCDPISGHTALYWYRQSLGQGLEFLIYFQGNSAPDKSGLPSDRFSAERTGGSVSTLTIQRTQQEDSAVYLCASSLVGTASLGSYNEQFFGPGTRLTVL.

This sequence joins TRBV20-1 and TRBJ2-1; 10 nucleotides match TRBD2. In germline, CDR1 is DFQATT, CDR2 SNEGSKA (reference sequence). V shed 1 base, J shed 1 base, and the junction held 4 bases outside the gene matches. The CDR3 extends over 16 amino acids. The CDR3 nucleotides are TGCAGTGCTAGAGTTCTAGCGGGAGAGTCCTACAATGAGCAGTTCTTC. Protein product: CSARVLAGESYNEQFF.

For the CDR3, the DNA is TGTGCCAGCAGTGAAGAGCCGGCAGGAGGGACCCAGTACTTC. Encoded protein: CASSEEPAGGTQYF. This chain uses TRBV2 with TRBJ2-5; D is possibly TRBD2 (5 bases). Trimming took 1 base from V and 7 from J, leaving 13 bases between them. This CDR3 comprises 14 residues. Germline V CDR1 and CDR2: SNHLY, FYNNEI.

The chain combines TRBV27 with TRBJ2-4; 15 bases align to TRBD2. The CDR3 consists of 18 residues. V was pared by 7 bases and J by 0 bases, with 7 bases of the junction left unmatched. Per the germline V gene, CDR1 is MNHEY and CDR2 is SMNVEV (reference sequence). DNA of the CDR3: TGTGCCAGCAAAGGGGGACTAGCGGGGGGCATAGCCAAAAACATTCAGTACTTC. It codes for CASKGGLAGGIAKNIQYF.

Points on this clonotype: At one of its ends the junction is not consistent with the germline gene, which may arise from a read error. V usage is TRBV12-3 or TRBV12-4 and J usage is TRBJ1-1; D unclear. This CDR3 contains 14 residues. The CDR3 protein is CASSLKGTSTEAFF. CDR3 bases: TGTGCCAGCAGTTTAAAGGGAACGAGCACTGAAGCGTTCTTT.

This chain joins TRBV15 and TRBJ1-2, with D uncertain. The CDR3 has 15 amino acids. Germline values: CDR1 LNHNV, CDR2 YYDKDF (reference sequence). Trimming stripped 0 bases from V and 6 bases from J, with 14 bases between. CDR3 sequence reads: CATSRDLAQYDGYTF. The CDR3 DNA is TGTGCCACCAGCAGAGATTTGGCGCAGTATGATGGCTACACCTTC.

This clonotype was recorded a few times. The junction differs from germline at one of its ends, possibly a read error. The chain recombines TRBV4-1 with TRBJ2-1; D perhaps matches TRBD2 (5 bases). This CDR3 spans 13 amino acids. The germline V gene has CDR1 MGHRA and CDR2 YSYEKL. The CDR3, as DNA: TGCGCCAGCAGCCAAGTCGGAGGAAGGACTGCCTCCTTC. Protein product: CASSQVGGRTASF.

This clonotype was recorded a few times. V gene TRBV28 combines with J gene TRBJ1-1; D possibly corresponds to TRBD1 (6 bases). The CDR3 totals 15 residues. CDR1 is MDHEN and CDR2 is SYDVKM in the germline V gene. V was clipped by 5 bases and J by 1 base, with 14 bases between them. In nucleotides, the CDR3 is TGTGCCAGCAGTACCACGACAGGAGCGAACACTGAAGCTTTCTTT. Encoded protein: CASSTTTGANTEAFF.

This clonotype was counted between two and nine times. The rearrangement joins TRBV15 to TRBJ2-1, with D hard to call. The germline V gene encodes CDR1 LNHNV and CDR2 YYDKDF (reference sequence). The CDR3 extends over 12 amino acids. V was clipped by 3 bases and J by 5 bases, with 5 bases between them. The CDR3 spells CATSSPDNEQFF. In DNA form, the CDR3 reads TGTGCCACCAGCAGTCCAGACAATGAGCAGTTCTTC.

This rearrangement joins TRBV6-4 to TRBJ2-3; D might be TRBD2 (6 bases). Germline CDR1 reads MRHNA; CDR2 reads SNTAGT. With 3 bases removed from V and 2 bases from J, the gap between germline ends came to 9 bases. The CDR3 contains 14 residues. The CDR3 reads CASSDGGTTDTQYF. The DNA for the CDR3 is TGTGCCAGCAGTGATGGGGGGACCACAGATACGCAGTATTTT.

The table lists this clonotype with a few counts. The DNA of the CDR3 is TGTGCCAGCAGCCGTACGGGGCAGGGACCCTACGAGCAGTACTTC. It encodes CASSRTGQGPYEQYF. The V gene is TRBV7-6, the J gene TRBJ2-5; D is tentatively TRBD1 or TRBD2 (5 bases each). The end of the DNA fits TRBJ2-7 better, so the J call may be wrong. Germline V CDR1 and CDR2: SGHVS, FNYEAQ. There are 15 residues in the CDR3.

V is TRBV3-1 and J is TRBJ2-7, with TRBD1 matching 7 bases. Germline-derived CDR1 and CDR2 are LGHDT and YNNKEL (reference sequence). The CDR3 loop spans 12 amino acids. Unmatched junction bases numbered 1, after V lost 3 bases and J lost 5 bases. The CDR3 nucleotides read TGTGCCAGCAGCCATCAGGGGGACGAGCAGTACTTC. Translating it yields CASSHQGDEQYF.

J is TRBJ2-5 and V is TRBV7-2; D remains ambiguous. Looked up from germline, CDR1 is SGHTA and CDR2 is FQGNSA. The CDR3 extends over 14 amino acids. V was pared by 3 bases and J by 2 bases, with 10 bases between. This CDR3 reads CASSFGRRQETQYF. In nucleotides, the CDR3 is TGTGCCAGCAGCTTCGGACGGAGACAAGAGACCCAGTACTTC.

This clonotype was picked up many times. J is TRBJ2-7 and V is TRBV25-1, with 11 bases aligning to TRBD1. The length of the CDR3 is 14 residues. The junction had 1 base not matched to a gene; V was cut back by 4 bases and J by 2 bases. Germline loops: CDR1 MGHDK, CDR2 SYGVNS. The CDR3 sequence: CASSGTGGPYEQYF. In DNA form, the CDR3 reads TGTGCCAGCAGTGGGACAGGGGGCCCCTACGAGCAGTACTTC.

The V call is TRBV7-2, the J call TRBJ2-3, with 9 bases fitting TRBD2. The trim removed 1 base at V and 2 bases at J, leaving 7 bases unmatched. The germline CDR1 and CDR2 sequences are SGHTA and FQGNSA. The CDR3 loop spans 17 amino acids. The CDR3 spells CASSLEAGGGHTDTQYF. The CDR3 nucleotides are TGTGCCAGCAGCTTAGAAGCGGGAGGAGGACACACAGATACGCAGTATTTT.

This clonotype has only a few counts. CDR3 region: CASSFGGTSPVFF. CDR3 in DNA: TGTGCCAGCAGTTTTGGCGGGACGAGCCCCGTTTTCTTT. The chain recombines TRBV12-3 or TRBV12-4 with TRBJ1-1; D perhaps matches TRBD1 (5 bases). V was cut by 3 bases and J by 13 bases, with 18 bases left in between. This CDR3 is 13 amino acids long.

The V and J genes are TRBV4-3 and TRBJ2-5; D may correspond to TRBD1 or TRBD2 (5 bases each). The V gene's germline CDR1 is LGHNA and CDR2 YSLEER. V was clipped by 0 bases and J by 5 bases, with 13 bases between them. The CDR3 contains 15 residues. CDR3 DNA sequence: TGCGCCAGCAGCCAAGATTTAAAGTGGGGGGAGACCCAGTACTTC. Translation gives CASSQDLKWGETQYF.

This clonotype was seen a handful of times. The chain has TRBV28 and TRBJ2-7, with 7 positions matching TRBD1. The J segment lost 1 base and the V segment lost 8 bases, leaving 14 bases of the junction unmatched. Germline CDR1 and CDR2: MDHEN and SYDVKM. CDR3 length equals 16 residues. The CDR3 protein is CASSPGGPQGSYEQYF. Written as DNA, the CDR3 is TGTGCCAGCTCCCCTGGTGGGCCACAGGGGTCCTACGAGCAGTACTTC.

In its sample, this clonotype was seen a few times. The chain links TRBV7-2 to TRBJ2-1, with D tentatively TRBD2 (7 bases). In germline, CDR1 is SGHTA, CDR2 FQGNSA. This CDR3 contains 18 residues. The V end was cut by 1 base, the J end by 4 bases, with 20 bases between. The CDR3: CASSLVLQGSSGYNEQFF. The CDR3 region has the DNA TGTGCCAGCAGCTTAGTCCTACAGGGTTCTAGCGGATACAATGAGCAGTTCTTC.

The chain joins TRBV9 to TRBJ1-4, with a tentative D call TRBD1 (5 bases). Germline V gives CDR1 SGDLS, CDR2 YYNGEE. Trimming removed 0 bases at V and 4 bases at J, with 7 bases between. The CDR3 covers 14 residues. This CDR3 reads CASSVGGLNEKLFF. In DNA, the CDR3 is TGTGCCAGCAGCGTAGGGGGACTTAATGAAAAACTGTTTTTT.

This clonotype appeared many times. CDR3 loop: CASSHYAGETQYF. DNA for the CDR3: TGTGCCAGCAGCCACTATGCGGGGGAGACCCAGTACTTC. The genes are TRBV7-3 and TRBJ2-5; a possible D gene is TRBD2 (6 bases). Trimming cost V 5 bases and J 5 bases, with 12 bases left between them. Germline values: CDR1 SGHTA, CDR2 FQGTGA. The CDR3 runs to 13 residues.

This clonotype was observed a handful of times. The rearrangement uses TRBV29-1 and TRBJ1-1, with a tentative D call TRBD1 (6 bases). The CDR3 totals 14 residues. Germline CDR1 reads SQVTM; CDR2 reads ANQGSEA. The ends were cut back, 6 bases at V and 3 bases at J, with 17 bases in the middle. This chain's CDR3 is CSVDLLQGYTEAFF. DNA for the CDR3: TGCAGCGTGGACTTACTCCAGGGGTACACTGAAGCTTTCTTT.

As concerns this clonotype: No DNA is shown, since the ends of the CDR3 on it are uncertain; the CDR3 is the one TCRdb lists. The chain uses TRBV7-2 and TRBJ1-4; the D call of TRBD1 is as the table states it, not checked on the DNA. The germline CDR1 and CDR2 sequences are SGHTA and FQGNSA. From its first to its last residue, the CDR3 has 18 amino acids. The CDR3 protein is CASSLYFGPGREDEKLFF.

V usage is TRBV20-1 and J usage is TRBJ2-5; tentative D call: TRBD2 (6 bases). The CDR3 consists of 15 residues. V was clipped by 0 bases and J by 3 bases, with 14 bases between them. CDR1 and CDR2 from the germline V gene are DFQATT and SNEGSKA (reference sequence). Written as DNA, the CDR3 is TGCAGTGCTAGAGATACCACTAGCCGAGAAGAGACCCAGTACTTC. Amino acids: CSARDTTSREETQYF.

The chain is built from TRBV29-1 and TRBJ2-3; the D gene could be TRBD1 or TRBD2 (5 bases each). Trimming removed 5 bases from V and 1 base from J, with 10 bases in between. The CDR3 loop spans 13 amino acids. Germline V CDR1 and CDR2: SQVTM, ANQGSEA. The CDR3 nucleotides read TGCAGCGTTCTCTGGGACGGCACAGATACGCAGTATTTT. This codes for CSVLWDGTDTQYF.

In regard to this clonotype: At one end the junction does not follow the germline gene, possibly because of a read error. The rearrangement joins TRBV6-6 to TRBJ2-7, with 7 bases aligning to TRBD1. CDR3 size: 15 residues. CDR1 and CDR2 (germline): MNHNY, SVGAGI (reference sequence). The CDR3, as DNA: TGCGCCAGCAGCGCCTCACAGGGGTCTCCCTACGAGCAGTACTTC. Translation: CASSASQGSPYEQYF.

This sequence joins TRBV15 and TRBJ2-7, with D possibly TRBD2 on 6 matching bases. The CDR3 extends over 15 amino acids. Germline loops: CDR1 LNHNV, CDR2 YYDKDF (reference sequence). Trimming removed 6 bases at V and 0 bases at J, with 15 bases between. The CDR3 DNA sequence: TGTGCCACCAGTATAGGGAGGTCCGGCTCCTACGAGCAGTACTTC. Protein sequence: CATSIGRSGSYEQYF.

This clonotype turned up a few times. CDR3 nucleotide sequence: TGTGCCACCAGTGATTCCCGGAGAGGCTCAAATACGCAGTATTTT. This gives the protein CATSDSRRGSNTQYF. This chain uses TRBV24-1 with TRBJ2-3; D not resolved. Germline V gene sequence: CDR1 KGHDR, CDR2 SFDVKD. The CDR3 extends over 15 amino acids. The germline V and J ends were trimmed by 2 bases and 7 bases, with 15 bases remaining between them.